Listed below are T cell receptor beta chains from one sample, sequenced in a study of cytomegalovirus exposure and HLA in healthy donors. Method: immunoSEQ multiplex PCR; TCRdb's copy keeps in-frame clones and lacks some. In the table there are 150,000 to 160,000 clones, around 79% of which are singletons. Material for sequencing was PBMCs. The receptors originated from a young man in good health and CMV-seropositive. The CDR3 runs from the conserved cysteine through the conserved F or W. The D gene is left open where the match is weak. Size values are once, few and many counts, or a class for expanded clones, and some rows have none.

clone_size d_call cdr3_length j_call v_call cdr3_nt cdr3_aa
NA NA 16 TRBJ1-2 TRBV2 TGTGCCAGCAGACCAACAAGGGGCCTGGGGGGCTATGGCTACACCTTC CASRPTRGLGGYGYTF
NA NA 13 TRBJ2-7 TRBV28 TGTGCCAGCAGTTTACCATCCAGTTACGAGCAGTACTTC CASSLPSSYEQYF
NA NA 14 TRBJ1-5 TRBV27 TGTGCCAGCAGTCCGGGACTTAGCAATCAGCCCCAGCATTTT CASSPGLSNQPQHF
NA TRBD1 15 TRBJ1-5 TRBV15 TGTGCCACCAGCAAATTAACAGGGGCGAATCAGCCCCAGCATTTT CATSKLTGANQPQHF
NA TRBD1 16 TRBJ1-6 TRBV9 TGTGCCAGCAGCGGGGCCCGGACAGGGGGAAATTCACCCCTCCACTTT CASSGARTGGNSPLHF
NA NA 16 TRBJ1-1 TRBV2 TGTGCCAGCAGTGAATTGCCAGCCGGGATGAACACTGAAGCTTTCTTT CASSELPAGMNTEAFF
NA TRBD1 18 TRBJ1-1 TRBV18 TGTGCCAGCTCACGATCAGGGGGCTCATTGTTAGTTGACACTGAAGCTTTCTTT CASSRSGGSLLVDTEAFF
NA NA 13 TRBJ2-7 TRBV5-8 TGTGCCAGCAGCTTGGCCTGGGAGCGCGAGCAGTACTTC CASSLAWEREQYF
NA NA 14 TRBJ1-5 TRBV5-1 TGCGCCAGCAGCCCTGGACACACTAATCAGCCCCAGCATTTT CASSPGHTNQPQHF
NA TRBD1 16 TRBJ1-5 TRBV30 TGTGCCTGGAGCGAGAAGCAGGGGGGTAGCAATCAGCCCCAGCATTTT CAWSEKQGGSNQPQHF
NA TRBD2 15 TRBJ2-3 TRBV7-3 TGTGCCAGCAGCCTAACTAGCGGTAGCACAGATACGCAGTATTTT CASSLTSGSTDTQYF
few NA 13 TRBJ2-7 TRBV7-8 TGTGCCAGCAGCCCAGAGGTTGTCTCGGAGCAGTACTTC CASSPEVVSEQYF
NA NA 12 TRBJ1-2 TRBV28 TGTGCCAGCAGCCAGGACAGTAACGGCTACGCCTTC CASSQDSNGYAF
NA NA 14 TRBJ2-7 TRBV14 TGTGCCAGCAGCCAAGCACAGGGTGGCTACGAGCAGTACTTC CASSQAQGGYEQYF
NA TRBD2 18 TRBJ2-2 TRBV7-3 TGTGCCAGCAGCTCACCGGGACTAGCGGGGGCGAACACCGGGGAGCTGTTTTTT CASSSPGLAGANTGELFF
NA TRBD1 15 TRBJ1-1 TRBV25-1 TGTGCCAGCAGTGAGGGGACAGGAATGAACACTGAAGCTTTCTTT CASSEGTGMNTEAFF
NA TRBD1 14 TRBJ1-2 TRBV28 TGTGCCAGCAGTCCGGGACAGGGAGGCTATGGCTACACCTTC CASSPGQGGYGYTF
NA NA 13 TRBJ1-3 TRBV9 TGTGCCAGCAGCGGGCGGAATGGAAACACCATATATTTT CASSGRNGNTIYF
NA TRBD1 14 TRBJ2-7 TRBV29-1 TGCAGCGTCCCCGGGACAGGGAGCTCCTACGAGCAGTACTTC CSVPGTGSSYEQYF
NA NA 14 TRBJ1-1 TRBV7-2 TGTGCCAGCAGCTTAAACGGTCAGAACACTGAAGCTTTCTTT CASSLNGQNTEAFF
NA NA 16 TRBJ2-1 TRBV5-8 TGTGCCAGCAGCTCTGCTAGCCTCACGGGGTACAATGAGCAGTTCTTC CASSSASLTGYNEQFF
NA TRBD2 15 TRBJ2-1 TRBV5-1 TGCGCCAGCAGCTTGGCGGTAGCGGGAAACAATGAGCAGTTCTTC CASSLAVAGNNEQFF
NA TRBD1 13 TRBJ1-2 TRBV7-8 TGTGCCAGCAGCCTGGGACAGGGCTATGGCTACACCTTC CASSLGQGYGYTF
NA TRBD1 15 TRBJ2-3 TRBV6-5 TGTGCCAGCAGTCCGACAGGGGGATATTCAGATACGCAGTATTTT CASSPTGGYSDTQYF
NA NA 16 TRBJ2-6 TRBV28 TGTGCCAGCAGTCCTCCCCTCGGGGTTGGGGCCAACGTCCTGACTTTC CASSPPLGVGANVLTF
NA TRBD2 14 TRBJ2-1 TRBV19 TGTGCCAGTAGCCCTGGGACTAGCGGGAGCGAGCAGTTCTTC CASSPGTSGSEQFF
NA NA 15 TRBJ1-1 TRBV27 TGTGCCAGCAGTTTAGGGGCAGGGATTAACACTGAAGCTTTCTTT CASSLGAGINTEAFF
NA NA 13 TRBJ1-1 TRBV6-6 TGTGCCAGCAGTTACAGGGGAGGCACTGAAGCTTTCTTT CASSYRGGTEAFF
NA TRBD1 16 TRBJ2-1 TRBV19 TGTGCCAGTAGTACCCAAGGACAGGGGCGAGTTAATGAGCAGTTCTTC CASSTQGQGRVNEQFF
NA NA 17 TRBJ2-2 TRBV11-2 TGTGCCAGCAGCACCGACTACAGGGATGTAGGCACCGGGGAGCTGTTTTTT CASSTDYRDVGTGELFF
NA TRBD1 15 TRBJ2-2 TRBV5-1 TGCGCCAGCAGCCATGGACAGGGTGTCACCGGGGAGCTGTTTTTT CASSHGQGVTGELFF
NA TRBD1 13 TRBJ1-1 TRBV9 TGTGCCAGCAGCGTCGGACAGGACACTGAAGCTTTCTTT CASSVGQDTEAFF
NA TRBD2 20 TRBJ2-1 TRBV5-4 TGTGCCAGCAGCCCGGCGGTCGCTAGCGGGATGACGAAACACTACAATGAGCAGTTCTTC CASSPAVASGMTKHYNEQFF
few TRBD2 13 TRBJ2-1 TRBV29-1 TGCGCGCTCCGCGGACTAGAAACCAATGAGCAGTTCTTC CALRGLETNEQFF
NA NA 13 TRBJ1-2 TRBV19 TGTGCCAGTACGGGGGGAAGGGGACTCGGCTACACCTTC CASTGGRGLGYTF
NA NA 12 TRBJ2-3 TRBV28 TGTGCCAGCGCGAGCGTCACAGATACGCAGTATTTT CASASVTDTQYF
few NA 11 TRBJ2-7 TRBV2 TGTGCCAGCACCTACGAGTACGAGCAGTACTTC CASTYEYEQYF